Reported below is one T cell receptor beta chain. This clone's antigen is unknown. Base qualities are missing; no much larger clone stands one base away. This sample stems from a study of blood T cell repertoires in COVID-19 (dated by TCRdb to 2018 to 2020). Regarding the research as a whole: Collaborator samples came from the United States, Italy and Spain and covered acute and convalescent phases of COVID-19. Where available, HLA class I and class II types were obtained from metadata supplied by the sample provider rather than from assay-based typing. Deeply sampled blood TCRbeta repertoires from subjects exposed to, actively infected with, or recovered from COVID-19 were included in the dataset. Samples were obtained from the ongoing ImmuneRACE study (first 160 participants) and from over a thousand subjects provided by 6 global collaborators. The repertoires were released in a freely available public database meant as a resource for research on the immune response to SARS-CoV-2. Sample metadata almost always included a de-identified subject ID, COVID-19 status, age in years and sex. The material from the prospective study consisted of cDNA or gDNA derived from T cells, B-cell-depleted T cells, or PBMCs. Results and caveats for the whole study, not just this receptor: Clinical and demographic metadata were provided uncurated, with the amount varying by source and participant.

In the prospective study, participants were roughly 18 to 95 years old, resided in about two dozen geographic areas of the United States, and were enrolled through a virtual design. Cohort assignment in the prospective study relied on participant-reported clinical history from a screening survey and a study questionnaire. Exposed participants were defined as having been in contact with someone with a PCR-confirmed or clinician-diagnosed COVID-19 case within 2 weeks of study entry. Mobile phlebotomists in the prospective study collected whole blood, serum and a nasopharyngeal or oropharyngeal swab from every participant. Prospective study participants could optionally give additional blood draws and questionnaires over a 2-month period. Before DNA extraction, blood samples from the prospective study were shipped at room temperature or frozen. The CDR3, cysteine through phenylalanine, is 17 amino acids long. Only the CDR3 portion is preserved as DNA: 51 bases, with reading frame beginning at the first base. CDR1 and CDR2, per the germline V gene, are SGHTA and FQGNSA. The germline V and J ends show losses of 5 bases and 1 base respectively, and no gene match explains 7 bases of the junction.

TCRbeta CDR3 regions were amplified from genomic DNA by means of the immunoSEQ Assay, a bias-controlled multiplex PCR. In the original analysis: The number of nucleated cells in each sample was estimated by amplification of reference gene primers within the assay. Sequence reads were collapsed and filtered to measure the absolute abundance of every unique TCRbeta CDR3 rearrangement. For each sample, productive Simpson clonality was calculated as the square root of Simpson's diversity index across productive rearrangements. TCRdb carries this immuneACCESS record with in-frame sequences only. Its versions omit some clonotypes, under half of them owing to an unresolved V gene in the studies checked, with the rest unexplained. From that table come the V and J calls and clone size; the DNA was used to work out D and trimming. In this sample the table shows about 220,000 clones, 83% of which occur a single time. About 5.3% of the sample lies in the top ten.

The sample comprised PBMCs or T cells enriched from blood (not recorded which). The chain uses TRBV7-2 and TRBJ2-5, and TRBD2 aligns with 13 junction nucleotides. This TCR came from a woman between 45 and 60 years old who had been exposed to COVID-19. The nucleotides read TGTGCCAGCAGCCTCCGGACTAGCGGGGGCTCCCAAGAGACCCAGTACTTC. Its product reads: CASSLRTSGGSQETQYF. When the CDR3 is completed using the reference TRBV7-2 and TRBJ2-5 genes on either side, the full variable domain is GAGVSQSPSNKVTEKGKDVELRCDPISGHTALYWYRQSLGQGLEFLIYFQGNSAPDKSGLPSDRFSAERTGGSVSTLTIQRTQQEDSAVYLCASSLRTSGGSQETQYFGPGTRLLVL.